These T cell receptor beta chains were read from a single sample in a study of blood T cell repertoires in COVID-19. Repertoires were generated with immunoSEQ multiplex PCR, while TCRdb's copy carries only in-frame clones and drops some. The data show a few hundred thousand clones, approximately 88% seen once. The sequencing input was peripheral blood. The receptors shown here come from a woman aged 30 to 39 who had recovered from COVID-19. Each CDR3 is given with its conserved first and last residue. A D gene is named only where the DNA matches it firmly. Clone size is shown for a subset of rows, as once, few, many or a class of expanded clone.

d_gene	v_gene	j_gene	abundance	CDR3aa	CDR3nt
-	TRBV18	TRBJ1-1	-	CASSPRGGVLITEAFF	TGTGCCAGCTCACCAAGGGGGGGGGTTCTAATCACTGAAGCTTTCTTT
-	TRBV28	TRBJ1-1	-	CASSQSRDMTTNEAFF	TGTGCCAGCAGTCAGAGCCGAGATATGACAACCAATGAAGCTTTCTTT
TRBD1	TRBV28	TRBJ2-7	once	CASSLGTGGLGEQYF	TGTGCCAGCAGTTTAGGGACAGGGGGCTTAGGCGAGCAGTACTTC
-	TRBV5-1	TRBJ2-2	-	CASSSELRGNTGELFF	TGCGCCAGCAGCTCGGAACTCCGGGGGAACACCGGGGAGCTGTTTTTT
-	TRBV29-1	TRBJ1-1	-	CSVADSFQAFF	TGCAGCGTTGCGGACAGTTTCCAGGCTTTCTTT
-	TRBV27	TRBJ2-1	-	CASTDRPGDEQFF	TGTGCCAGCACCGACCGCCCCGGGGATGAGCAGTTCTTC
-	TRBV25-1	TRBJ2-5	-	CASSPTEQETQYF	TGTGCCAGCAGTCCGACAGAGCAAGAGACCCAGTACTTC
-	TRBV9	TRBJ2-7	-	CASSVELPPRYEQYF	TGTGCCAGCAGCGTAGAACTACCCCCTCGCTACGAGCAGTACTTC
TRBD1	TRBV29-1	TRBJ2-7	-	CSVKTGTGTYEQYF	TGCAGCGTTAAGACCGGGACAGGCACCTACGAGCAGTACTTC
-	TRBV21-1	TRBJ1-5	-	CASSTKLETDNQPQHF	TGTGCCAGCAGCACAAAATTGGAGACAGACAATCAGCCCCAGCATTTT
-	TRBV19	TRBJ1-1	once	CASSNSLNTEAFF	TGTGCCAGTAGTAACAGCCTGAACACTGAAGCTTTCTTT
-	TRBV12-5	TRBJ2-3	-	CASSPGVPDTQYF	TGTGCTAGTTCTCCCGGGGTACCAGATACGCAGTATTTT
TRBD1	TRBV6-2/TRBV6-3	TRBJ2-1	-	CASSLGPGQGIYNEQFF	TGTGCCAGCAGTTTAGGGCCGGGACAGGGGATTTACAATGAGCAGTTCTTC
-	TRBV6-5	TRBJ1-1	-	CASSYSITVNTEAFF	TGTGCCAGCAGTTACTCGATTACAGTCAACACTGAAGCTTTCTTT
-	TRBV28	TRBJ1-5	-	CASSLNIGQISSSNQPQHF	TGTGCCAGCAGTTTAAATATCGGACAGATTAGCTCTAGCAATCAGCCCCAGCATTTT
-	TRBV2	TRBJ1-6	-	CASSEGQPDNSPLHF	TGTGCCAGCAGTGAAGGACAGCCAGATAATTCACCCCTCCACTTT
TRBD1	TRBV29-1	TRBJ1-4	once	CSVTGGEEKLFF	TGCAGCGTGACAGGGGGAGAAGAAAAACTGTTTTTT
-	TRBV6-1	TRBJ1-1	few	CASSEGIWGREAFF	TGTGCCAGCAGTGAAGGAATTTGGGGGCGTGAAGCTTTCTTT
-	TRBV6-5	TRBJ2-7	-	CASSQNRVLYEQYF	TGTGCCAGCAGTCAAAACAGGGTCCTCTACGAGCAGTACTTC
TRBD2	TRBV5-5	TRBJ2-1	-	CASSTSGSSYNEQFF	TGTGCCAGCAGTACTAGCGGGAGCTCCTACAATGAGCAGTTCTTC
-	TRBV5-6	TRBJ1-1	few	CASSLVDREAFF	TGTGCCAGCAGCTTGGTTGACAGGGAAGCTTTCTTT
-	TRBV4-1	TRBJ1-1	-	CASSQSTANTEAFF	TGCGCCAGCAGCCAATCTACAGCTAACACTGAAGCTTTCTTT
-	TRBV9	TRBJ1-4	-	CASSPSGTNEKLFF	TGTGCCAGCAGCCCCAGCGGGACTAATGAAAAACTGTTTTTT
-	TRBV6-5	TRBJ1-3	-	CASTSGGSYENTIYF	TGTGCCAGCACCTCGGGGGGCTCATACGAAAACACCATATATTTT
-	TRBV7-9	TRBJ1-6	-	CASRGGSYNSPLHF	TGTGCCAGCAGAGGGGGCTCCTATAATTCACCCCTCCACTTT
-	TRBV20-1	TRBJ2-3	-	CTHPNTQYF	TGCACACACCCAAATACGCAGTATTTT
TRBD2	TRBV28	TRBJ2-1	-	CASSLWASGGSTYNEQFF	TGTGCCAGCAGTTTATGGGCTAGCGGGGGAAGCACCTACAATGAGCAGTTCTTC
-	TRBV3-1/TRBV3-2	TRBJ1-2	-	CASSQSIAYGYTF	TGTGCCAGCAGCCAATCTATTGCGTATGGCTACACCTTC
-	TRBV5-1	TRBJ2-1	-	CASSFRVRAYNEQFF	TGCGCCAGCAGCTTCCGCGTACGAGCCTACAATGAGCAGTTCTTC
TRBD1	TRBV5-4	TRBJ2-3	once	CASSLGPGQGTDTQYF	TGTGCCAGCAGCTTGGGGCCGGGACAGGGCACAGATACGCAGTATTTT
-	TRBV6-5	TRBJ1-3	once	CASSYSIVEDTIYF	TGTGCCAGCAGTTACTCGATTGTTGAGGACACCATATATTTT
-	TRBV2	TRBJ2-3	-	CASSEAGRSDTQYF	TGTGCCAGCAGTGAAGCAGGGAGGAGTGATACGCAGTATTTT
TRBD2	TRBV7-3	TRBJ2-2	once	CASSFEGPGGTGELFF	TGTGCCAGCAGCTTTGAGGGGCCGGGAGGCACCGGGGAGCTGTTTTTT
-	TRBV10-2	TRBJ1-1	-	CASRYTANTEAFF	TGCGCCAGCAGATATACAGCGAACACTGAAGCTTTCTTT
TRBD1	TRBV7-3	TRBJ2-3	-	CASSPQGAYTDTQYF	TGTGCCAGCAGCCCACAGGGGGCATACACAGATACGCAGTATTTT
-	TRBV30	TRBJ2-3	-	CAWTKASGTDTQYF	TGTGCCTGGACTAAGGCTAGCGGCACAGATACGCAGTATTTT